The 3 T cell receptor beta chains below all came from one sample that was sequenced in a study of cytomegalovirus exposure and HLA in healthy donors. The primer mix had 60 Vbeta and 13 Jbeta primers. The table came from immunoSEQ multiplex PCR; TCRdb's copy has only in-frame clones and leaves some out. This sample has 100,000 to 150,000 clones; approximately 80% occur once, and the top ten carry just under 2%. The sample consisted of PBMCs. The receptors originated from a man aged 50 to 59 in good health and CMV-seronegative.

This clone was picked up a small number of times. The V and J genes are TRBV7-7 and TRBJ2-5; TRBD2 might be the D (5 bases). With 5 bases removed from V and 2 bases from J, the gap between germline ends came to 12 bases. From germline, CDR1 is SSHAT and CDR2 FNYEAQ (reference sequence). The CDR3 extends over 14 amino acids. CDR3 in amino acids: CASSPGGEQETQYF. The CDR3, as DNA: TGTGCCAGCAGCCCCGGAGGAGAACAAGAGACCCAGTACTTC. Combining the CDR3 with reference TRBV7-7 and TRBJ2-5 gives the whole variable domain GAGVSQSPRYKVTKRGQDVTLRCDPISSHATLYWYQQALGQGPEFLTYFNYEAQPDKSGLPSDRFSAERPEGSISTLTIQRTEQRDSAMYRCASSPGGEQETQYFGPGTRLLVL.

The V and J genes are TRBV6-1 and TRBJ2-1; TRBD1 aligns across 7 bases. This CDR3 is built from 13 residues. Trimming cost V 7 bases and J 10 bases; bases outside gene matches: 10. Germline V gene lookup returns CDR1 MNHNS and CDR2 SASEGT. CDR3 sequence (DNA): TGTGCCAGCAAGGGGGCAGGGGCGGGCGAGCAGTTCTTC. Protein: CASKGAGAGEQFF.

V is TRBV4-1 and J is TRBJ1-1, with a possible D match to TRBD1 (6 bases). With 4 bases removed from V and 7 bases from J, the gap between germline ends came to 16 bases. The germline CDR1 and CDR2 sequences are MGHRA and YSYEKL. The CDR3 has 14 residues. The CDR3 region is CASSPGPLGGEAFF. Written as DNA, the CDR3 is TGCGCCAGCAGCCCAGGGCCCTTAGGGGGTGAAGCTTTCTTT.